A selection of T cell receptor beta chains follows, all from one sample in a study of T cell clonotyping in hematopoietic cell transplantation. The table came from immunoSEQ multiplex PCR; TCRdb's copy has only in-frame clones and leaves some out. The profile covers over 15,000 clones, with approximately 77% appearing a single time and about a sixth taken by the ten largest. Sequencing was performed on peripheral blood mononuclear cells, taken before stem cell transplant. These receptors were obtained from a man aged 55 to 70 with acute myeloid leukemia. Some clones in this sample may be carry-over from other donors' samples. Both conserved end residues are part of each CDR3. The order of the fields is J gene, V gene, D gene, clone size, CDR3 protein, CDR3 DNA. A D gene is named only where the DNA matches it firmly. Size tells how often a clone was seen (once, few, many) or the class of an expanded clone, and some rows leave it out.

TRBJ2-7 | TRBV7-2 | . | . | CASSLVSDTDKQYF | TGTGCCAGCAGCTTAGTTTCAGACACAGATAAGCAGTACTTC
TRBJ1-1 | TRBV6-5 | . | . | CASSPLEGAHTEAFF | TGTGCCAGCAGTCCCCTCGAAGGGGCGCACACTGAAGCTTTCTTT
TRBJ1-1 | TRBV5-1 | . | . | CASSLESPGNTEAFF | TGCGCCAGCAGCTTGGAATCCCCGGGGAACACTGAAGCTTTCTTT
TRBJ2-7 | TRBV19 | TRBD1 | . | CASSIQAGTGFYEQYF | TGTGCCAGTAGTATTCAAGCCGGGACAGGGTTCTACGAGCAGTACTTC
TRBJ2-1 | TRBV5-1 | . | few | CASSLSGSSYNEQFF | TGCGCCAGCAGCTTATCAGGGAGCTCCTACAATGAGCAGTTCTTC
TRBJ1-1 | TRBV7-8 | . | few | CASSPRGESTEAFF | TGTGCCAGCAGCCCTCGAGGGGAGAGTACTGAAGCTTTCTTT
TRBJ2-7 | TRBV29-1 | . | . | CSAINTDKPYEQYF | TGCAGCGCCATCAACACGGACAAGCCCTACGAGCAGTACTTC
TRBJ2-7 | TRBV9 | . | . | CASSAGVFTYEQYF | TGTGCCAGCAGCGCGGGGGTCTTCACCTACGAGCAGTACTTC
TRBJ2-3 | TRBV19 | . | . | CASSIDQGGQTDTQYF | TGTGCCAGTAGTATAGATCAAGGGGGGCAGACAGATACGCAGTATTTT
TRBJ1-2 | TRBV7-2 | . | . | CASSFQAGAGTYGYTF | TGTGCCAGCAGCTTCCAGGCGGGAGCCGGCACCTATGGCTACACCTTC
TRBJ1-2 | TRBV7-9 | . | . | CASSFTGNYGYTF | TGTGCCAGCAGCTTTACAGGGAACTATGGCTACACCTTC
TRBJ2-5 | TRBV6-1 | . | few | CASRQRSQETQYF | TGTGCCAGCAGACAAAGGTCCCAAGAGACCCAGTACTTC
TRBJ2-1 | TRBV7-2 | . | . | CASSLLGSGNEQFF | TGTGCCAGCAGCTTACTAGGTTCGGGCAATGAGCAGTTCTTC
TRBJ2-7 | TRBV5-1 | TRBD1 | few | CASSLLQGGSEQYF | TGCGCCAGCAGCTTGTTACAGGGGGGATCCGAGCAGTACTTC
TRBJ2-7 | TRBV7-9 | . | . | CASSLQSSEQYF | TGTGCCAGCAGCCTACAGAGTTCCGAGCAGTACTTC
TRBJ1-2 | TRBV7-6 | TRBD1 | . | CASSSPGTGNYGYTF | TGTGCCAGCAGCAGTCCCGGGACAGGGAACTATGGCTACACCTTC
TRBJ2-3 | TRBV7-6 | . | . | CASSLGEGDTQYF | TGTGCCAGCAGCTTAGGGGAAGGAGATACGCAGTATTTT
TRBJ1-3 | TRBV2 | . | . | CASSPWTAGIRDTIYF | TGTGCCAGCAGCCCATGGACAGCAGGGATTAGGGACACCATATATTTT
TRBJ1-1 | TRBV6-5 | . | . | CASSWGAGHYTEAFF | TGTGCCAGCAGTTGGGGGGCGGGGCACTACACTGAAGCTTTCTTT
TRBJ2-5 | TRBV5-1 | . | . | CASSLEWQETQYF | TGCGCCAGCAGCTTGGAATGGCAAGAGACCCAGTACTTC
TRBJ2-1 | TRBV9 | . | . | CASSVRGGPNEQFF | TGTGCCAGCAGCGTCAGGGGGGGCCCCAATGAGCAGTTCTTC
TRBJ1-2 | TRBV30 | . | . | CAWSVGGMGGYTF | TGTGCCTGGAGTGTAGGAGGGATGGGAGGCTACACCTTC
TRBJ1-6 | TRBV19 | TRBD1 | . | CASSNRQGNSPLHF | TGTGCCAGTAGTAATCGACAGGGAAATTCACCCCTCCACTTT